The clone carrying this T cell receptor beta chain showed up many times. MiXCR, run by TCRdb on the reads, gives a single entry per CDR3 protein. This table has about 440,000 distinct CDR3 sequences, approximately 33% appearing once. The data stem from a study of T cell repertoires in cytomegalovirus infection. Looking at the study overall: Public TCR beta signatures provided an indication of both CMV infection and a matching HLA type.

There are 13 residues in the CDR3. The germline V gene has CDR1 SQVTM and CDR2 ANQGSEA. Trimming stripped 3 bases from V and 0 bases from J, with 6 bases between. The sequenced sample was PBMCs. The receptor comes from a human donor in good health (CMV status not recorded). Some clones in this sample may be carry-over from other donors' samples. The V call is TRBV29-1, the J call TRBJ2-1; D gene ambiguous. For the CDR3, the DNA is TGCAGCGTTGAGAGCAGCTCCTACAATGAGCAGTTCTTC. It is translated as CSVESSSYNEQFF.